The 8 T cell receptor beta chains below all came from one sample that was sequenced in a study of blood T cells in healthy people across ages. Primers used in a second PCR of about 6 to 11 cycles were a sample-barcoded 5' primer and a J-beta primer mix. TCRdb called the 5' RACE reads again in MiXCR, with one record for every CDR3 protein. The sample shows 1.5 million to 2 million distinct CDR3 sequences, around half of them seen only once. Input material: blood. All receptors come from a woman aged 40 to 50 in good health.

V gene TRBV29-1 combines with J gene TRBJ1-1; 7 bases line up with TRBD1. The germline V gene has CDR1 SQVTM and CDR2 ANQGSEA. The V segment lost 6 bases and the J segment 2 bases; nucleotides outside the gene matches: 3. The CDR3 contains 12 residues. This CDR3 is CSVTGINTEAFF. The CDR3 DNA follows: TGCAGCGTGACAGGGATTAACACTGAAGCTTTCTTT. Using reference TRBV29-1 and TRBJ1-1 for the parts outside the CDR3, the full variable domain is SAVISQKPSRDICQRGTSLTIQCQVDSQVTMMFWYRQQPGQSLTLIATANQGSEATYESGFVIDKFPISRPNLTFSTLTVSNMSPEDSSIYLCSVTGINTEAFFGQGTRLTVV.

The V gene is TRBV6-5, the J gene TRBJ1-6, with a weak D call TRBD1 (5 bases). Trimming pared 0 bases from V and 9 bases from J, leaving 21 bases between. Looked up from germline, CDR1 is MNHEY and CDR2 is SVGAGI. The CDR3 is made up of 18 amino acids. The CDR3 protein is CASSYSQFSGRVGSPLHF. The CDR3 bases are TGTGCCAGCAGTTACTCCCAGTTCTCCGGCAGGGTCGGTTCACCCCTCCACTTT.

The gene calls are TRBV27 and TRBJ2-1; D is unclear. V was trimmed by 7 bases and J by 2 bases, leaving 12 bases between them. The CDR3 spans 14 residues. The germline CDR1 and CDR2 sequences are MNHEY and SMNVEV (reference sequence). The DNA for the CDR3 is TGTGCCAGCAAGGCGCGCCAGCCCTACAATGAGCAGTTCTTC. Translated: CASKARQPYNEQFF.

The rearrangement links TRBV12-3 or TRBV12-4 to TRBJ2-5; the D gene could be TRBD1 or TRBD2 (6 bases each). TRBJ2-7 matches the DNA end more closely, so the J call is doubtful. CDR3 size: 14 residues. The CDR3 reads CASSVGGRTNEQYF. Here the CDR3 DNA reads TGTGCCAGCAGTGTAGGGGGACGGACTAACGAGCAGTACTTC.

This clonotype appeared once. The V and J genes are TRBV29-1 and TRBJ2-7, with 9 bases that match TRBD1. Trimming removed 2 bases from V and 7 bases from J; junction bases left unmatched: 21. CDR1 and CDR2 from the germline V gene are SQVTM and ANQGSEA. The CDR3 sequence is 18 residues long. This CDR3 is CSVERGGWTGQGGNEQYF. DNA of the CDR3: TGCAGCGTTGAAAGGGGAGGATGGACGGGACAGGGAGGCAATGAGCAGTACTTC.

This chain joins TRBV10-2 and TRBJ2-3; possible D gene TRBD2, 5 bases. The V and J ends lost 6 bases and 1 base respectively, with 11 bases between them. The CDR3 is 14 residues long. Germline V gives CDR1 WSHSY, CDR2 SAAADI. The CDR3 protein is CASRDGLGTDTQYF. In nucleotides, the CDR3 is TGCGCCAGCAGAGACGGACTCGGCACAGATACGCAGTATTTT.

The chain carries TRBV5-5 and TRBJ2-1, with 7 bases identical to TRBD1. The closer fit of TRBJ2-7 to the DNA end suggests the J call may be wrong. The germline CDR1 and CDR2 sequences are SGHKS and YYEKEE (reference sequence). The CDR3 length is 14 residues. The CDR3 DNA reads as TGTGCCAGCAGCCCGAGACAGGGCCACAATGAGCAGTACTTC. Encoded protein: CASSPRQGHNEQYF.

The chain joins TRBV20-1 to TRBJ2-1; D not resolved. V lost 0 bases and J lost 8, with 11 bases in between. This CDR3 is 13 amino acids long. The germline V gene has CDR1 DFQATT and CDR2 SNEGSKA (reference sequence). The CDR3 spells CSARDGTTDEQFF. The CDR3 DNA reads TGCAGTGCTAGAGACGGCACTACGGATGAGCAGTTCTTC.